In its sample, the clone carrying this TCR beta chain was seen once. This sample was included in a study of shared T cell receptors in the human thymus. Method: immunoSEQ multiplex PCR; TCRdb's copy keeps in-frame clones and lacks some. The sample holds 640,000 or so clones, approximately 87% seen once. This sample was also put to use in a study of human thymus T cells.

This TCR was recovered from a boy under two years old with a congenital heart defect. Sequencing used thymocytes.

CDR3 loop: CASSPDSTTNEKLFF. CDR3 nucleotides: TGTGCCAGCAGCCCCGACTCCACAACTAATGAAAAACTGTTTTTT. V and J are TRBV28 and TRBJ1-4; D remains unclear. The CDR3 runs to 15 residues. CDR1 and CDR2 from the germline V gene are MDHEN and SYDVKM. With 6 bases removed from V and 0 bases from J, the gap between germline ends came to 11 bases.